This T cell receptor (beta chain) was retrieved from a study of monozygotic twins with inflammatory bowel disease. Investigators extracted total RNA from whole blood and did not sort T cells. This CDR3 is 14 amino acids long. Eight separate reactions per sample served to make cDNA. The unique tags termed UMIs, each holding a 6-nucleotide sample barcode, were added by means of template switching. Reprocessing the 5' RACE reads, TCRdb reports a single entry for every CDR3 protein and omits DNA. This sample's clone table lists approximately 400,000 distinct CDR3 sequences. This clonotype was obtained from a human donor with ulcerative colitis or Crohn's disease, or a healthy co-twin of an affected twin (not recorded which). Sequenced input: blood. The chain links TRBV21-1 to TRBJ2-3; the TCRdb D gene call, TRBD1, has no DNA to confirm it. TRBV21-1 is described as a pseudogene. CDR3 sequence: CASSRKGYGDTQYF.